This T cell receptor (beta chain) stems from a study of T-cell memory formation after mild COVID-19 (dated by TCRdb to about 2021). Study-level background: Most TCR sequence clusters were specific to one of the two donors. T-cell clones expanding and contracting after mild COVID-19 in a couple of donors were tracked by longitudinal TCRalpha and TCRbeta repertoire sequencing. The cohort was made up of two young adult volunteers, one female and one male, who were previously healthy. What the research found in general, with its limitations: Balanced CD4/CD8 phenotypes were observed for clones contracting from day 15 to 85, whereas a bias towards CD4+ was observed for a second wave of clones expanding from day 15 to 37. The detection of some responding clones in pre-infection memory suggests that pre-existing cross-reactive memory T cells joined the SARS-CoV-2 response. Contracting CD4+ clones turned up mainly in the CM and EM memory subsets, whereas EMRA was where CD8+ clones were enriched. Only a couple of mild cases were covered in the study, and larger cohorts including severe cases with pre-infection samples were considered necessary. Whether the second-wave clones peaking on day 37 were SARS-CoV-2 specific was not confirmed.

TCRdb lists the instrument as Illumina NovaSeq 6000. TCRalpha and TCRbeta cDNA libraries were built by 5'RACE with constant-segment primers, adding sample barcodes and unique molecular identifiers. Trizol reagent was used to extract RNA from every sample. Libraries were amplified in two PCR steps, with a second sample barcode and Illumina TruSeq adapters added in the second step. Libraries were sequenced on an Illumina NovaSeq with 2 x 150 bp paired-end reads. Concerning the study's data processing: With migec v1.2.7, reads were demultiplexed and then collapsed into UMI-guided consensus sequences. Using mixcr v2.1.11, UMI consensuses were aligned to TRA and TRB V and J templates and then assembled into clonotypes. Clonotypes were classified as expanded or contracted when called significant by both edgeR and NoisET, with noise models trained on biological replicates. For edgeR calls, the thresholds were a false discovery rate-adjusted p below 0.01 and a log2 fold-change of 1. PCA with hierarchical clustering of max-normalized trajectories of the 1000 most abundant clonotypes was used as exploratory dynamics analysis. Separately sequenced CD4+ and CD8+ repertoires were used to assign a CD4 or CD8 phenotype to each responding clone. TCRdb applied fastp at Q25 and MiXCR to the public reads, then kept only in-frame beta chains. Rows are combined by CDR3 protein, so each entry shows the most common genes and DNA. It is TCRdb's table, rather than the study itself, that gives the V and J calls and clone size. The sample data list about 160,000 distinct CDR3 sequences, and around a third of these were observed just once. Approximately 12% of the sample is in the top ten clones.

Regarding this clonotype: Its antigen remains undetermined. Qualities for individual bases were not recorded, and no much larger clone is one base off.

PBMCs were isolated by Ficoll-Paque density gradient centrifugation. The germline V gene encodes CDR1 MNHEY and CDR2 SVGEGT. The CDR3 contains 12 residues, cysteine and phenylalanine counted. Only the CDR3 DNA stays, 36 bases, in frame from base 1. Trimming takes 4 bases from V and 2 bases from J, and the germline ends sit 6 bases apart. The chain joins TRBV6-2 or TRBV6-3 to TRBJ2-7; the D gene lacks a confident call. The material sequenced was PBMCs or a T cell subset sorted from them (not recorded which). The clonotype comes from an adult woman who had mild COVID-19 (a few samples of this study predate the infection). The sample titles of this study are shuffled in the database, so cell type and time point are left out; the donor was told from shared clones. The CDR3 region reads CASSSVTYEQYF. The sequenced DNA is TGTGCCAGCAGTTCAGTAACCTACGAGCAGTACTTC.